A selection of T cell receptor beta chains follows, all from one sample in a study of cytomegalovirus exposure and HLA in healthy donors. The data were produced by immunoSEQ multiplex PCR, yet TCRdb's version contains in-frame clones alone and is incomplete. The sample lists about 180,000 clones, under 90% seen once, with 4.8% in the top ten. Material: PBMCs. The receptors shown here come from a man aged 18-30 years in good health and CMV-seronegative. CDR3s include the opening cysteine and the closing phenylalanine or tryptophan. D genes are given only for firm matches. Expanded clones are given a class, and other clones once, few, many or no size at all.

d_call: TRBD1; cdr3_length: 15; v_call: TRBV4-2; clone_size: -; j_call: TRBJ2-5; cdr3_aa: CASSQDGSGGETQYF; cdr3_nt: TGTGCCAGCAGCCAAGATGGGTCAGGGGGAGAGACCCAGTACTTC
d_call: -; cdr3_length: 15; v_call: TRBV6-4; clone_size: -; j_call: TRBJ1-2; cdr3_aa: CASSPRTGGPTGYTF; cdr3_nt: TGTGCCAGCAGTCCCCGGACGGGGGGCCCGACTGGCTACACCTTC
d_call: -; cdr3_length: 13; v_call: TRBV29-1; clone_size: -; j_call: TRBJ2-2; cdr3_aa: CSVELANTGELFF; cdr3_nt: TGCAGCGTTGAACTCGCGAACACCGGGGAGCTGTTTTTT
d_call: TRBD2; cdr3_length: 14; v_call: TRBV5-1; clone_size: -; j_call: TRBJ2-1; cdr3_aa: CASSLGLAGNEQFF; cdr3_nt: TGCGCCAGCAGCTTGGGACTAGCGGGCAATGAGCAGTTCTTC
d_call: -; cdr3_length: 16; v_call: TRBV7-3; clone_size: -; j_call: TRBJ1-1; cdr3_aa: CASSLSPKIGAEKAFF; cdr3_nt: TGTGCCAGCAGCTTATCCCCCAAGATTGGGGCCGAGAAAGCTTTCTTT
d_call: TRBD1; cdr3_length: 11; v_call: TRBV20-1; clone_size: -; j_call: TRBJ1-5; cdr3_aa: CSALGQGAKHF; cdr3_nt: TGCAGTGCGTTGGGACAGGGGGCAAAGCATTTT
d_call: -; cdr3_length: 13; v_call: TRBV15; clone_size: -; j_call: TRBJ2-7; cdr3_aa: CATTGARRGEQYF; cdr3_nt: TGTGCCACCACGGGAGCCCGACGTGGCGAGCAGTACTTC
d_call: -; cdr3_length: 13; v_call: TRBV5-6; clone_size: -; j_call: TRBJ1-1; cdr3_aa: CASSSLGGTEAFF; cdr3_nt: TGTGCCAGCAGCTCCCTAGGCGGGACTGAAGCTTTCTTT
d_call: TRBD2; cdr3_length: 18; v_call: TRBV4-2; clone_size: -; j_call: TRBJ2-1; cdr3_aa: CASSQEAAVLAGVNEQFF; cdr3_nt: TGTGCCAGCAGCCAAGAAGCGGCGGTTCTAGCGGGAGTTAATGAGCAGTTCTTC
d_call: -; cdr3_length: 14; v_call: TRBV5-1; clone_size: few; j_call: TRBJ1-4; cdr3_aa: CASSPRSTNEKLFF; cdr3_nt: TGCGCCAGCAGCCCTCGAAGCACTAATGAAAAACTGTTTTTT
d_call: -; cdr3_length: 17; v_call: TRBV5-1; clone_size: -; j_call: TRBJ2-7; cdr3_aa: CASSLGPTPRSSYEQYF; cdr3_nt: TGCGCCAGCAGCTTGGGTCCGACTCCCCGGAGCTCCTACGAGCAGTACTTC
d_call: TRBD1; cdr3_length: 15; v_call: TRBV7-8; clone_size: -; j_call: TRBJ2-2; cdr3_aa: CASSPGQGYTGELFF; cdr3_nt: TGTGCCAGCAGCCCCGGACAGGGGTACACCGGGGAGCTGTTTTTT
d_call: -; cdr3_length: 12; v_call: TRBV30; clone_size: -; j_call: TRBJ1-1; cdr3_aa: CAGAQGGTEAFF; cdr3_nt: TGTGCCGGAGCTCAGGGTGGCACTGAAGCTTTCTTT
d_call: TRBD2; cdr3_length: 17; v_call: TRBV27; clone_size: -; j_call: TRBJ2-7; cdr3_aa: CASSRGLAGVGSYEQYF; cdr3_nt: TGTGCCAGCAGTAGAGGACTAGCGGGAGTAGGTTCCTACGAGCAGTACTTC
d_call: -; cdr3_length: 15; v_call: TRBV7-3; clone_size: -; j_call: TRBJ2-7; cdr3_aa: CASSLMGAGNYEQYF; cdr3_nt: TGTGCCAGCAGCTTAATGGGCGCAGGCAACTACGAGCAGTACTTC
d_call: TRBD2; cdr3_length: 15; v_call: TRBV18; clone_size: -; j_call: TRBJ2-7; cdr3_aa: CASSLTSGGIYEQYF; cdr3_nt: TGTGCCAGCTCACTCACTAGCGGGGGTATCTACGAGCAGTACTTC
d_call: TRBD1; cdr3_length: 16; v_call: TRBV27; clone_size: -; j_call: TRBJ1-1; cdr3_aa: CASSLDRGYRDTEAFF; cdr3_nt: TGTGCCAGCAGTTTAGACAGGGGGTACCGTGACACTGAAGCTTTCTTT
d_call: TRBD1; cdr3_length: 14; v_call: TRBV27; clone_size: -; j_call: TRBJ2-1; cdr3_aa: CASSPGQGENEQFF; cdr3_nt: TGTGCCAGCAGCCCGGGACAGGGAGAAAATGAGCAGTTCTTC
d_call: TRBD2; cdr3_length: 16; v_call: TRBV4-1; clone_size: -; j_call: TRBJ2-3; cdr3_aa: CASSQEHSGGADTQYF; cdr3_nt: TGCGCCAGCAGCCAAGAGCACAGCGGGGGGGCTGATACGCAGTATTTT
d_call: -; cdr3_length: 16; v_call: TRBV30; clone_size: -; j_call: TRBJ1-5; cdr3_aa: CAWSFSGRGGNQPQHF; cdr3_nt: TGTGCCTGGAGTTTCTCAGGCAGGGGAGGCAATCAGCCCCAGCATTTT
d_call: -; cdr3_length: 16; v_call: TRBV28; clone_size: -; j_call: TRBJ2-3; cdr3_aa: CASQSFGGISTDTQYF; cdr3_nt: TGTGCCAGCCAATCTTTTGGAGGGATAAGCACAGATACGCAGTATTTT
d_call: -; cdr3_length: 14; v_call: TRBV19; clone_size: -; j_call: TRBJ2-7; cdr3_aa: CASSNDRWGYEQYF; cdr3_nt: TGTGCCAGTAGTAACGACAGATGGGGATACGAGCAGTACTTC
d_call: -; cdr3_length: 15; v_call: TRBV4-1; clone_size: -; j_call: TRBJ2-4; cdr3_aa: CASSQAPGAMGVQYF; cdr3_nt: TGCGCCAGCAGCCAAGCCCCAGGTGCCATGGGAGTTCAGTACTTC
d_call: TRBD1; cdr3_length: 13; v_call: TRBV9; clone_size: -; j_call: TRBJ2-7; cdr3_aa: CASSPGQGYEQYF; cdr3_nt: TGTGCCAGCAGCCCCGGACAGGGTTACGAGCAGTACTTC
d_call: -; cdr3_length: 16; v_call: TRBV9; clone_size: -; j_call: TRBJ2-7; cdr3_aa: CASSVGHRATSYEQYF; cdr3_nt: TGTGCCAGCAGCGTAGGGCACAGGGCCACCTCCTACGAGCAGTACTTC
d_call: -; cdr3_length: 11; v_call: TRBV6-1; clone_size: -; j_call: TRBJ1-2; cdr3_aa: CASSELRAYTF; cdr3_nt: TGTGCCAGCAGTGAATTGAGAGCCTACACCTTC
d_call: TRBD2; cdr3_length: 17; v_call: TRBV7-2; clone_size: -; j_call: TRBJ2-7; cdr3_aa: CASSLRASGGESYEQYF; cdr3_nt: TGTGCCAGCAGCTTAAGGGCTAGCGGGGGGGAGTCCTACGAGCAGTACTTC
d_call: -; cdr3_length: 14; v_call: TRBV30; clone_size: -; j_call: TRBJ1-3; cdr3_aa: CAWSVGGSGNTIYF; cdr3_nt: TGTGCCTGGAGTGTGGGGGGCTCTGGAAACACCATATATTTT
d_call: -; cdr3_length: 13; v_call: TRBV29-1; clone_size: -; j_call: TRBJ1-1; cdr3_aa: CSVEGSVNTEAFF; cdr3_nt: TGCAGCGTTGAGGGTAGCGTGAACACTGAAGCTTTCTTT
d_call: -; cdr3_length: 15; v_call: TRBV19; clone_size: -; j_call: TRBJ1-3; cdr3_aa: CASANSIRLGNTIYF; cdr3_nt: TGTGCCAGCGCGAACTCGATTCGACTGGGAAACACCATATATTTT
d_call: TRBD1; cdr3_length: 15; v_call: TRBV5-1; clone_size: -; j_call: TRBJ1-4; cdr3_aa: CASSSTGSQGGKLFF; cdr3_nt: TGCGCCAGCAGCTCAACAGGGTCCCAGGGGGGAAAACTGTTTTTT
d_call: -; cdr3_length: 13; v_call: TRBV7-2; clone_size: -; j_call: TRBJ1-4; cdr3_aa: CASSLEGGGKLFF; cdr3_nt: TGTGCCAGCAGCTTAGAGGGAGGGGGAAAACTGTTTTTT
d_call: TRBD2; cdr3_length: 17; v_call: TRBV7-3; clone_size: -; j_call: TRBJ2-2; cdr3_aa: CASSSILAGGNTGELFF; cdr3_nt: TGTGCCAGCAGCTCCATTTTAGCGGGGGGGAACACCGGGGAGCTGTTTTTT
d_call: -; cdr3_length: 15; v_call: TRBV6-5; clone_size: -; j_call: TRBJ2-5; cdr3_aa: CASSYSGGLKETQYF; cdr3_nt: TGTGCCAGCAGTTACTCTGGCGGACTAAAAGAGACCCAGTACTTC
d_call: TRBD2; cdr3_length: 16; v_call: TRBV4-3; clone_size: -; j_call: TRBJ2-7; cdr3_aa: CASSQGGSGSIHEQYF; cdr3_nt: TGCGCCAGCAGCCAAGGGGGTAGCGGGAGTATCCACGAGCAGTACTTC
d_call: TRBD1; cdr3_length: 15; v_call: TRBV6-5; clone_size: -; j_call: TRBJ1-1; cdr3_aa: CASSYRGQPNTEAFF; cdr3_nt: TGTGCCAGCAGTTACCGGGGACAGCCGAACACTGAAGCTTTCTTT
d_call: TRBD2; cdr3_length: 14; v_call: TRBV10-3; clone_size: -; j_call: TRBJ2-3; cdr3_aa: CAIEREGSTDTQYF; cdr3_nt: TGTGCCATCGAGCGGGAGGGTAGCACAGATACGCAGTATTTT
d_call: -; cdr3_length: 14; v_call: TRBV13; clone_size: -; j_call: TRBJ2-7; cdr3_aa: CASSRRQGLYEQYF; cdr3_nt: TGTGCCAGCAGCCGCCGCCAGGGACTTTACGAGCAGTACTTC
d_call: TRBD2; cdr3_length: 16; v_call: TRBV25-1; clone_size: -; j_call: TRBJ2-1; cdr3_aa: CASRGASGPQVNEQFF; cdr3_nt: TGTGCCAGCAGGGGAGCTAGCGGGCCCCAGGTAAATGAGCAGTTCTTC
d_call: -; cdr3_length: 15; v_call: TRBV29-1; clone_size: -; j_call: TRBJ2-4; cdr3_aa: CSVAGRNLSGNIQYF; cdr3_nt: TGCAGCGTCGCTGGTAGAAACCTGAGCGGCAACATTCAGTACTTC
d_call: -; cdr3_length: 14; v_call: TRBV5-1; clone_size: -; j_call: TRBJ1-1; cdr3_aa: CASCEGVMNTEAFF; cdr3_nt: TGCGCCAGCTGCGAGGGGGTCATGAACACTGAAGCTTTCTTT
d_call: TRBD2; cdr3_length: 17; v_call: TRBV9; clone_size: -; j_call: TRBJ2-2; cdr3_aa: CASSPGTSGRATGELFF; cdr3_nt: TGTGCCAGCAGCCCCGGGACTAGCGGGAGGGCCACGGGGGAGCTGTTTTTT
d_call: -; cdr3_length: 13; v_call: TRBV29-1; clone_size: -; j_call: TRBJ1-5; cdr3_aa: CSVVSGNNQPQHF; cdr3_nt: TGCAGCGTTGTATCAGGGAACAATCAGCCCCAGCATTTT
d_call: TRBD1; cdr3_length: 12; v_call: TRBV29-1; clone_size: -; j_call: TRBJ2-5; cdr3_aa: CSVMGTEETQYF; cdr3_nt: TGCAGCGTCATGGGGACAGAAGAGACCCAGTACTTC
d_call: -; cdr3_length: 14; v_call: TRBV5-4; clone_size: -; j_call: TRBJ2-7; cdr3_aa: CASSTIQGPNEQYF; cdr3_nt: TGTGCCAGCAGCACAATACAGGGCCCCAACGAGCAGTACTTC
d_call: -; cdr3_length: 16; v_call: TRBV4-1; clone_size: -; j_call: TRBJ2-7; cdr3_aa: CASSQVDGGTVYEQYF; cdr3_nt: TGCGCCAGCAGCCAAGTAGACGGCGGGACCGTCTACGAGCAGTACTTC
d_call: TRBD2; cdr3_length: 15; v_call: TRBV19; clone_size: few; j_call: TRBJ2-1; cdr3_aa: CASSFSGSFYNEQFF; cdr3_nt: TGTGCCAGTTCCTTTAGCGGGAGCTTCTACAATGAGCAGTTCTTC
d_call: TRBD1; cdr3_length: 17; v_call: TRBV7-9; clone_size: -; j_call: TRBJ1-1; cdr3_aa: CASSLSEDPTQGAEAFF; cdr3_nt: TGTGCCAGCAGCCTTTCGGAGGACCCAACCCAGGGGGCTGAAGCTTTCTTT
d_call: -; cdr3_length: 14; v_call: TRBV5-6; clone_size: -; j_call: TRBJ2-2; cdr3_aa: CASSFWGGTGELFF; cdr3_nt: TGTGCCAGCAGCTTCTGGGGAGGAACCGGGGAGCTGTTTTTT
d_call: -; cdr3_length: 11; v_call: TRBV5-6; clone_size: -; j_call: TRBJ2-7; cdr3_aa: CASSLTGEQYF; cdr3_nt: TGTGCCAGCAGCTTAACGGGCGAGCAGTACTTC
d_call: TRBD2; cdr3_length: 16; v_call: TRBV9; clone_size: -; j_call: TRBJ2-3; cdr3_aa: CASSLSGSAVADTQYF; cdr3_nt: TGTGCCAGTTCCCTAAGCGGGAGCGCCGTAGCAGATACGCAGTATTTT
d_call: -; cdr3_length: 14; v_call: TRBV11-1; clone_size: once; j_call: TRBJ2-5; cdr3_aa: CASSLAGTAGTQYF; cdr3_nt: TGTGCCAGCAGCTTAGCCGGGACTGCGGGGACCCAGTACTTC
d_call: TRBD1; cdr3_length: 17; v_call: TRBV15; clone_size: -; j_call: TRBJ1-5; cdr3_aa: CATSRGLRDSPNQPQHF; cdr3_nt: TGTGCCACCAGCAGAGGCCTTAGGGACAGCCCGAATCAGCCCCAGCATTTT
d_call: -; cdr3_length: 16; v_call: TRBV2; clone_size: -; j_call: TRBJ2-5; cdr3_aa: CASSESGAGAGETQYF; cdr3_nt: TGTGCCAGCAGTGAAAGCGGGGCAGGGGCTGGAGAGACCCAGTACTTC
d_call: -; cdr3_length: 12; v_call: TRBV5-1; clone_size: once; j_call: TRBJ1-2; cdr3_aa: CASSGDTYGYTF; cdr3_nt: TGCGCCAGCAGCGGGGACACCTATGGCTACACCTTC
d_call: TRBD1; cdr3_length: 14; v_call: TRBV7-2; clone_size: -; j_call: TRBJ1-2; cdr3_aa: CASSVGQGAYGYTF; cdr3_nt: TGTGCCAGCAGCGTGGGACAGGGGGCTTACGGCTACACCTTC
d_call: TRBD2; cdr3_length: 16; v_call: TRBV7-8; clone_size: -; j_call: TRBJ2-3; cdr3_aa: CASSNRRDYIADTQYF; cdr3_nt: TGTGCCAGCAGCAACCGCCGGGACTACATCGCAGATACGCAGTATTTT